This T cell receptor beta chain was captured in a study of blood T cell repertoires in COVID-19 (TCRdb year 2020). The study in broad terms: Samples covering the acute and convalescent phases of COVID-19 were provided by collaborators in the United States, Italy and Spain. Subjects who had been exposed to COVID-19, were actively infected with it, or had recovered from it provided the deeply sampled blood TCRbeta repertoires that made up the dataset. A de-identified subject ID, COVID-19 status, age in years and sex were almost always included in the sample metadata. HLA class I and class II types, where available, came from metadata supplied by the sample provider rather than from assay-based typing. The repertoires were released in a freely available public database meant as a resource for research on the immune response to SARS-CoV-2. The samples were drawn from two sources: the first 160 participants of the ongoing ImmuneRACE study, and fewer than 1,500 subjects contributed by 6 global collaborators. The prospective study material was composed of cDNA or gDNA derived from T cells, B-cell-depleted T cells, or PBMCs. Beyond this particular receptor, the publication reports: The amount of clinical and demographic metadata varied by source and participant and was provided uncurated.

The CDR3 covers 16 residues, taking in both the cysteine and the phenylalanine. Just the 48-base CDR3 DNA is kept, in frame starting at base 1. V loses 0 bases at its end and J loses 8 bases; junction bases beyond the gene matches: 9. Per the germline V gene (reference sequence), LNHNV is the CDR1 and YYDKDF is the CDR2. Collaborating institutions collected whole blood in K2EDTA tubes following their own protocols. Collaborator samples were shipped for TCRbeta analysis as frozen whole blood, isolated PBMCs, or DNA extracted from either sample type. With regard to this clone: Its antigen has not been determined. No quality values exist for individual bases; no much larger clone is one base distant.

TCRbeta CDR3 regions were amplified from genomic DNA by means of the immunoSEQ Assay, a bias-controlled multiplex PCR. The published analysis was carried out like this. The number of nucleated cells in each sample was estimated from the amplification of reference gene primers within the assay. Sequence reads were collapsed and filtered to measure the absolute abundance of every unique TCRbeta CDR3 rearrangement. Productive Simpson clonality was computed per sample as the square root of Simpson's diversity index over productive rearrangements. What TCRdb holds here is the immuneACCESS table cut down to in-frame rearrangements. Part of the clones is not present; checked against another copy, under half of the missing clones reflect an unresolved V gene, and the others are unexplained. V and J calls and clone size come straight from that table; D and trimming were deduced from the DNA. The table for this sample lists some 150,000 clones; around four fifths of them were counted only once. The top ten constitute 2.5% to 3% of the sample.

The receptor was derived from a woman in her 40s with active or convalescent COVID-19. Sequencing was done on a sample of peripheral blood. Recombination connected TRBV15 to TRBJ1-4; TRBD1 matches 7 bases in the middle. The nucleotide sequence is TGTGCCACCAGCAGAGATCGGAGACAGGGAGGAGAAAAACTGTTTTTT. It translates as CATSRDRRQGGEKLFF.